The 9 T cell receptor beta chains in this list originate from one sample, sequenced in a study of siplizumab effects on memory and regulatory T cells. Profiling relied on immunoSEQ multiplex PCR, and the TCRdb table lists in-frame clones only, not all of them. The sample carries over 85,000 clones, roughly 90% recorded once. Sequencing was carried out using CD4+ T cells sorted from blood. The receptors derive from a human donor in good health.

CDR3 in amino acids: CASSPVQSDSANSPLHF. As DNA, the CDR3 is TGTGCCAGCTCACCGGTCCAGTCCGACAGCGCGAATTCACCCCTCCACTTT. The V call is TRBV18, the J call TRBJ1-6; a weak D match, TRBD1 (5 bases). Germline V CDR1 and CDR2: KGHSH, LQKENI. The CDR3 sequence is 17 residues long. V lost 3 bases to trimming and J lost 7 bases, with 19 bases between them.

V gene TRBV9 combines with J gene TRBJ2-3, with D possibly TRBD1 on 6 matching bases. The germline V gene has CDR1 SGDLS and CDR2 YYNGEE. The CDR3 totals 13 residues. V was shortened by 0 bases and J by 6 bases, with 8 bases between the two germline ends. CDR3: CASSVGGLDTQYF. CDR3 coding DNA: TGTGCCAGCAGCGTAGGGGGGCTTGATACGCAGTATTTT.

V and J are TRBV6-1 and TRBJ1-5, with 7 bases identical to TRBD1. Per the germline V gene, CDR1 is MNHNS and CDR2 is SASEGT. V dropped 2 bases and J dropped 3; count of bases not matched to a gene: 7. CDR3 length: 16 residues. CDR3 region: CASSEFRGHPNQPQHF. In nucleotides, the CDR3 is TGTGCCAGCAGTGAATTTAGGGGGCACCCCAATCAGCCCCAGCATTTT.

V usage is TRBV4-2 and J usage is TRBJ1-2; D is undetermined. The V gene's germline CDR1 is LGHNA and CDR2 YNFKEQ. This CDR3 is built from 14 residues. The V gene lost 0 bases and the J gene lost 5 bases, with 10 bases spanning the gap. The CDR3 nucleotides are TGTGCCAGCAGCCAAGAAACGGGTCTATATGGCTACACCTTC. This codes for CASSQETGLYGYTF.

The rearrangement uses TRBV2 and TRBJ2-2; maybe TRBD2 (5 bases). Germline CDR1 and CDR2: SNHLY and FYNNEI. The length of the CDR3 is 13 residues. V was clipped by 6 bases and J by 4 bases, with 9 bases between them. CDR3 amino acids: CASRLVGTGELFF. Written as DNA, the CDR3 is TGTGCCAGCAGACTAGTAGGCACCGGGGAGCTGTTTTTT.

The chain uses TRBV18 and TRBJ1-1; 8 bases are shared with TRBD1. The CDR3 consists of 14 residues. CDR1 KGHSH and CDR2 LQKENI come from the germline V gene. V lost 4 bases to trimming and J lost 0 bases; unmatched junction nucleotides: 1. As DNA, the CDR3 is TGTGCCAGCTCACGACAGGGGATGAACACTGAAGCTTTCTTT. Translated: CASSRQGMNTEAFF.

The chain is built from TRBV19 and TRBJ2-2, with TRBD1 identical over 9 bases. From germline, CDR1 is LNHDA and CDR2 SQIVND (reference sequence). The CDR3 has 14 residues. J gave up 4 bases and V 10 bases, and 7 bases lay outside the gene matches. This CDR3 reads CATGTGPSTGELFF. The DNA of the CDR3 is TGTGCCACGGGGACAGGGCCTAGCACCGGGGAGCTGTTTTTT.

The rearrangement links TRBV30 to TRBJ2-7, with TRBD2 matching 7 bases. The CDR3 contains 15 residues. V dropped 2 bases and J dropped 0; count of bases not matched to a gene: 7. The germline CDR1 and CDR2 sequences are GTSNPN and SVGIG (reference sequence). CDR3 amino acids: CAWSRGLGPSYEQYF. In DNA form, the CDR3 reads TGTGCCTGGAGTCGTGGACTAGGCCCCTCCTACGAGCAGTACTTC.

This clone came up once. This chain links TRBV6-6 with TRBJ2-1, with TRBD1 as a possible D gene (6 bases). CDR3 length: 16 amino acids. The germline V gene encodes CDR1 MNHNY and CDR2 SVGAGI (reference sequence). V shed 7 bases and J shed 8 bases, with 24 bases lying between them. DNA of the CDR3: TGTGCCAGCACCGAAACAGGGTTTGGGCGAGGGGATGAGCAGTTCTTC. It specifies CASTETGFGRGDEQFF.